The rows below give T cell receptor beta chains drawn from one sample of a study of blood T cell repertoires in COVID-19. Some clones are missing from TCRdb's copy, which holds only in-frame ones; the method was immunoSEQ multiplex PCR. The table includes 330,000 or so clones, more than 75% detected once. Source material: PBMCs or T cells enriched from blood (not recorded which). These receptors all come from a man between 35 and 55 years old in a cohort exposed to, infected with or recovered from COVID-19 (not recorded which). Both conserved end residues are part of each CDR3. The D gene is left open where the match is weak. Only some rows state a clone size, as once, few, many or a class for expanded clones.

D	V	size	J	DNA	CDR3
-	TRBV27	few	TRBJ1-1	TGTGCCAGCAGTTTTACAGACATGAACACTGAAGCTTTCTTT	CASSFTDMNTEAFF
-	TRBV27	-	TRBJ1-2	TGTGCCAGCAGTCCCAAGTCCGTCGGGTATGGCTACACCTTC	CASSPKSVGYGYTF
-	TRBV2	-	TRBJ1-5	TGTGCCAGCAGTAAACAGGGCAGCAATCAGCCCCAGCATTTT	CASSKQGSNQPQHF
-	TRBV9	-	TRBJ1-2	TGTGCCAGCAGCACCGAGGCAGGGTGGGGCTACACCTTC	CASSTEAGWGYTF
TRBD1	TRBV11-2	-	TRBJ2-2	TGTGCCAGCAGAAGACCGGGACAGGGGAAGGGGGAGCTGTTTTTT	CASRRPGQGKGELFF
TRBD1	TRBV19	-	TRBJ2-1	TGTGCCGCGAGCGGGACAGGGGGGACCAATGAGCAGTTCTTC	CAASGTGGTNEQFF
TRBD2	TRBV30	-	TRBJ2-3	TGTGCCTGGAGTGAGAAGCTAGCGGGAGTCGCAGATACGCAGTATTTT	CAWSEKLAGVADTQYF
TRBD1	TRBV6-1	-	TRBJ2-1	TGTGCCAGCAGTGAAGCCATCCAGACAGGGTGCCTCTTC	CASSEAIQTGCLF
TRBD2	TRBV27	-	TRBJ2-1	TGTGCCAGCGGACTAGCGGGAGGGCCCGGGAATGAGCAGTTCTTC	CASGLAGGPGNEQFF
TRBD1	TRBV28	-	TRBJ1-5	TGTGCCAGCAGCCCCGGACAGGGAAATCAGCCCCAGCATTTT	CASSPGQGNQPQHF
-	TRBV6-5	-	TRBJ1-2	TGTGCCAGCAGGCCTACCTTGACGGGAAACTATGGCTACACCTTC	CASRPTLTGNYGYTF
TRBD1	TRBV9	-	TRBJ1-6	TGTGCCAGCAGCGCGGGACAGGGGAATAATTCACCCCTCCACTTT	CASSAGQGNNSPLHF
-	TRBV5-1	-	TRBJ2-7	TGCGCCAGCAGCTTGGCGGACAAAACCTACGAGCAGTACTTC	CASSLADKTYEQYF
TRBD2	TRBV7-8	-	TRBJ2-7	TGTGCCAGCAGCTTACCGGGGGGGTACGAGCAGTACTTC	CASSLPGGYEQYF
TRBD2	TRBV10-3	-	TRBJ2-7	TGTGCCATCAGTGAGTCATTGGGAGGGAGCTACGAGCAGTACTTC	CAISESLGGSYEQYF
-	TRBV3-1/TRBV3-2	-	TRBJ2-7	TGTGCCAGCAGCTCCTGGACATTTCCCTACGAGCAGTACTTC	CASSSWTFPYEQYF
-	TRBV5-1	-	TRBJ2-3	TGCGCCAGCAGCTCGGGGGGACAGGCTAGCACAGATACGCAGTATTTT	CASSSGGQASTDTQYF
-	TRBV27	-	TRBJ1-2	TGTGCCAGCAGTTCGGACAAGAGTAACTATGGCTACACCTTC	CASSSDKSNYGYTF
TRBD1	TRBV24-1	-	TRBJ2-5	TGTGCCACCAGCAAAGGGGCAGGGGGTAGGGAGACCCAGTACTTC	CATSKGAGGRETQYF
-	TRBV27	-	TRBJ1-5	TGTGCCAGCAGGCTCGGGAGGAATCAGCCCCAGCATTTT	CASRLGRNQPQHF
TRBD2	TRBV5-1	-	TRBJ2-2	TGCGCCAGCAGCTTGATACCGGGACTAGCGAGCACCGGGGAGCTGTTTTTT	CASSLIPGLASTGELFF
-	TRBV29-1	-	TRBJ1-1	TGCAGCGTTGAACCTCGGGAGAACACTGAAGCTTTCTTT	CSVEPRENTEAFF
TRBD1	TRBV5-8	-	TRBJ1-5	TGTGCCAGCAGCTTACAGGGGGCCCCTGAGCCCCAGCATTTT	CASSLQGAPEPQHF
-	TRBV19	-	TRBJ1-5	TGTGCCAGTAGTATAGGGTCCCCCGGGAATCAGCCCCAGCATTTT	CASSIGSPGNQPQHF
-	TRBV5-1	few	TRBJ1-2	TGCGCCAGCAGCCCGGGGGGCAACTATGGCTACACCTTC	CASSPGGNYGYTF
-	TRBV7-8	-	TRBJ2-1	TGTGCCAGCAGCTTACAGAATGAGCAGTTCTTC	CASSLQNEQFF
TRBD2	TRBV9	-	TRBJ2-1	TGTGCCAGCAGCGTCCTACTAGCGGGAGTATACAATGAGCAGTTCTTC	CASSVLLAGVYNEQFF
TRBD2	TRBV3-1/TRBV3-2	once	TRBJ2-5	TGTGCCAGCAGCCAAGGTCTTCTAGCGGGAATGCAGACCCAGTACTTC	CASSQGLLAGMQTQYF
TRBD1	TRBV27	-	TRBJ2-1	TGTGCCAGCAGTCGCCGGGGACAGGGCTACAATGAGCAGTTCTTC	CASSRRGQGYNEQFF
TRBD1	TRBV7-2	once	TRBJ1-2	TGTGCCAGCAGCCCCCGGGGACAGAACTATGGCTACACCTTC	CASSPRGQNYGYTF
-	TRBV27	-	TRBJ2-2	TGTGCCAGCACCCGGACAATAAGGAACACCGGGGAGCTGTTTTTT	CASTRTIRNTGELFF
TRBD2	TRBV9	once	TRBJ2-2	TGTGCCAGCAGCCTTGTCCTAGCGGGAGTAACCGGGGAGCTGTTTTTT	CASSLVLAGVTGELFF
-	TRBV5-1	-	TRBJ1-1	TGCGCCAGCAGCTTGGACAGGGTGAAGGCCCTAATGGACACTGAAGCTTTCTTT	CASSLDRVKALMDTEAFF
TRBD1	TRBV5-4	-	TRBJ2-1	TGTGCCAGCAGCCTAGGACAGGGGATCTACAATGAGCAGTTCTTC	CASSLGQGIYNEQFF
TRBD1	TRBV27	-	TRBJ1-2	TGTGCCAGCAGTTTCGCGGTCGGACAGGGGTCAGGCTACACCTTC	CASSFAVGQGSGYTF
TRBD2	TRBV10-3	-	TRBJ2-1	TGTGCCATCACCGGGACTAGCGGGTTTAGCTCCTACAATGAGCAGTTCTTC	CAITGTSGFSSYNEQFF
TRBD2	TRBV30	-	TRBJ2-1	TGTGCCTGGAGCCTAATACGGACTAGCGGGAGTTTAGGTGAGCAGTTCTTC	CAWSLIRTSGSLGEQFF
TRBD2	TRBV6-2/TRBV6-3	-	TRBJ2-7	TGTGCCAGCAGTACTCTACTAGCGGGGTCGTCTTACGAGCAGTACTTC	CASSTLLAGSSYEQYF
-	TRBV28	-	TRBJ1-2	TGTGCCAGCAGTGGGCAGACATGGGGCTACACCTTC	CASSGQTWGYTF
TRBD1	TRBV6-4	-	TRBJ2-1	TGTGCCAGCAGCGCGGACAGGGTTGGGTACAATGAGCAGTTCTTC	CASSADRVGYNEQFF
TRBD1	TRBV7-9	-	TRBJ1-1	TGTGCCAGCAGCCCTAACAGGGGAATGAACACTGAAGCTTTCTTT	CASSPNRGMNTEAFF